One sample yielded the 17 T cell receptor beta chains listed below, sequenced in a study of Ad26.COV2.S vaccination and SARS-CoV-2 variants. Treatment indicated: 15 to 20 received Ad26.COV2.S at low or high dose, single or two shots; several received placebo; per-sample allocation not given. At day 63 after the first vaccine or placebo injection, samples were drawn. Clones were read by immunoSEQ multiplex PCR, and TCRdb kept only the in-frame ones, dropping some. The sample shows roughly 320,000 clones, just under 85% of them seen only once. This specimen was peripheral blood, taken in a trial of Ad26.COV2.S vaccine versus placebo. All receptors derive from a person between 18 and 65 years old who received the Ad26.COV2.S COVID-19 vaccine or a placebo.

This chain connects TRBV7-9 to TRBJ2-7, with D maybe TRBD1 (5 bases). The length of the CDR3 is 13 residues. The ends were cut back, 6 bases at V and 3 bases at J, with 12 bases in the middle. Germline loops: CDR1 SEHNR, CDR2 FQNEAQ (reference sequence). The CDR3 DNA is TGTGCCAGCAGTCCCGACAGAGACTACGAGCAGTACTTC. Protein: CASSPDRDYEQYF.

The chain recombines TRBV7-8 with TRBJ2-1; D remains ambiguous. Germline lookup yields CDR1 SGHVS and CDR2 FQNEAQ. V lost 6 bases and J lost 7, with 10 bases in between. The CDR3 consists of 12 residues. The CDR3: CASSNFGNEQFF. CDR3 nucleotides: TGTGCCAGCAGTAATTTCGGGAATGAGCAGTTCTTC.

The rearrangement uses TRBV5-4 and TRBJ2-5; 10 bases match TRBD2. CDR1 and CDR2 from the germline V gene are SGHNT and YYREEE (reference sequence). V lost 3 bases and J lost 5; bases outside the gene matches: 4. The CDR3 runs 14 residues. The chain's CDR3 is CASSYLSGGETQYF. The CDR3 nucleotides read TGTGCCAGCAGCTACCTTAGCGGGGGGGAGACCCAGTACTTC.

The V gene is TRBV7-9, the J gene TRBJ2-1, with D hard to call. Germline CDR1 SEHNR, CDR2 FQNEAQ (reference sequence). The CDR3 extends over 13 amino acids. Trimming took off 4 bases at V and 8 bases at J, with 12 bases between the two ends. CDR3 in amino acids: CASSSTYGDEQFF. The CDR3 region has the DNA TGTGCCAGCAGCTCGACTTATGGCGATGAGCAGTTCTTC.

The chain employs TRBV29-1 and TRBJ1-6; 8 bases match TRBD1. With V trimmed by 4 bases and J by 6 bases, 2 bases remained unmatched. Germline CDR1 reads SQVTM; CDR2 reads ANQGSEA. The CDR3 spans 13 residues. The CDR3 bases are TGCAGCGTTGGGGACAGGAGTAATTCACCCCTCCACTTT. Translation: CSVGDRSNSPLHF.

This rearrangement joins TRBV5-6 to TRBJ2-2, with a weak D call TRBD2 (5 bases). Trimming took 1 base from V and 1 from J, leaving 14 bases between them. The CDR3 has 17 amino acids. The germline V gene has CDR1 SGHDT and CDR2 YYEEEE. The DNA of the CDR3 is TGTGCCAGCAGCTTGCTTGGAGGACCCGAGAACACCGGGGAGCTGTTTTTT. Translating gives CASSLLGGPENTGELFF.

This chain joins TRBV7-8 and TRBJ1-2, with D unresolved. CDR1 SGHVS and CDR2 FQNEAQ come from the germline V gene. Between the trimmed V and J ends, which lost 4 bases and 0 bases, there was a span of 12 bases. CDR3 length: 15 residues. DNA for the CDR3: TGTGCCAGCAGCTACCGAGGACGGTCTAACTATGGCTACACCTTC. It specifies CASSYRGRSNYGYTF.

The chain links TRBV28 to TRBJ2-1, with D perhaps TRBD2 (6 bases). The length of the CDR3 is 12 residues. The germline V gene has CDR1 MDHEN and CDR2 SYDVKM. Trimming removed 8 bases at V and 6 bases at J, with 11 bases between. In DNA form, the CDR3 reads TGTGCCAGCGCCCGGGACTCCAATGAGCAGTTCTTC. It translates to CASARDSNEQFF.

The J gene is TRBJ1-2, the V gene TRBV19, with D possibly matching TRBD1 (5 bases). Germline CDR1 reads LNHDA; CDR2 reads SQIVND (reference sequence). V was trimmed by 3 bases and J by 0 bases, leaving 17 bases between them. The CDR3 spans 17 residues. The CDR3 DNA reads TGTGCCAGTAGTATTTTCTCCAGGGAAGGAGCTAACTATGGCTACACCTTC. Its translation is CASSIFSREGANYGYTF.

V usage is TRBV7-2 and J usage is TRBJ2-2; D unclear. Germline V gene lookup returns CDR1 SGHTA and CDR2 FQGNSA. The CDR3 sequence is 12 residues long. Trimming took 6 bases from V and 5 from J, leaving 7 bases between them. The CDR3 region is CASRGMTGELFF. The CDR3 DNA reads as TGTGCCAGCAGGGGTATGACCGGGGAGCTGTTTTTT.

This chain connects TRBV29-1 to TRBJ1-2; maybe TRBD1 (5 bases). CDR3 size: 14 residues. CDR1 and CDR2 from the germline V gene are SQVTM and ANQGSEA. Trimming took off 1 base at V and 3 bases at J, with 12 bases between the two ends. The CDR3 nucleotides read TGCAGCGTTGAAGGACGGGGCACCTACTATGGCTACACCTTC. It specifies CSVEGRGTYYGYTF.

This clone was observed many times. This chain joins TRBV29-1 and TRBJ1-6, with D unclear. The CDR3 extends over 16 amino acids. The ends were cut back, 5 bases at V and 0 bases at J, with 14 bases in the middle. Germline CDR1 reads SQVTM; CDR2 reads ANQGSEA. The CDR3 here is CSVLEGASSYNSPLHF. The CDR3 bases are TGCAGCGTTCTTGAAGGTGCGAGCTCCTATAATTCACCCCTCCACTTT. The entire variable domain, with the rest obtained from reference TRBV29-1 and TRBJ1-6, is as follows: SAVISQKPSRDICQRGTSLTIQCQVDSQVTMMFWYRQQPGQSLTLIATANQGSEATYESGFVIDKFPISRPNLTFSTLTVSNMSPEDSSIYLCSVLEGASSYNSPLHFGNGTRLTVT.

The chain is built from TRBV19 and TRBJ2-5; a possible D gene is TRBD2 (6 bases). The CDR3 runs 17 residues. Trimming took 7 bases from V and 4 from J, leaving 25 bases between them. Germline CDR1 reads LNHDA; CDR2 reads SQIVND (reference sequence). Here the CDR3 reads CASTRRGGAPLGETQYF. CDR3 nucleotide sequence: TGTGCCAGTACCCGAAGAGGCGGGGCCCCTCTAGGAGAGACCCAGTACTTC. Full variable domain (outside the CDR3, taken from reference TRBV19 and TRBJ2-5): DGGITQSPKYLFRKEGQNVTLSCEQNLNHDAMYWYRQDPGQGLRLIYYSQIVNDFQKGDIAEGYSVSREKKESFPLTVTSAQKNPTAFYLCASTRRGGAPLGETQYFGPGTRLLVL.

The rearrangement links TRBV7-9 to TRBJ2-3; the D gene is possibly TRBD2 (5 bases). Trimming removed 5 bases from V and 0 bases from J, with 12 bases in between. CDR3 length: 15 residues. Germline V gene sequence: CDR1 SEHNR, CDR2 FQNEAQ (reference sequence). The CDR3 spells CASSPRGLSTDTQYF. CDR3 sequence (DNA): TGTGCCAGCAGCCCGAGAGGACTTAGCACAGATACGCAGTATTTT.

This clone has just one count. This sequence joins TRBV5-4 and TRBJ2-3; D unclear. Per the germline V gene, CDR1 is SGHNT and CDR2 is YYREEE (reference sequence). The V and J ends lost 2 bases and 2 bases respectively, with 3 bases between them. This CDR3 is 12 amino acids long. The CDR3 sequence is CASSLDTDTQYF. CDR3 coding DNA: TGTGCCAGCAGCTTAGACACAGATACGCAGTATTTT.

The J gene is TRBJ2-7, the V gene TRBV28; D call uncertain. This CDR3 contains 11 residues. Trimming removed 4 bases from V and 11 bases from J, with 12 bases in between. Germline V CDR1 and CDR2: MDHEN, SYDVKM. The CDR3 region is CASSYPPNEYF. CDR3 bases: TGTGCCAGCAGTTATCCCCCTAATGAGTACTTC.

The rearrangement uses TRBV28 and TRBJ2-1; 8 nucleotides align to TRBD2. This CDR3 has 13 amino acids. Germline V gives CDR1 MDHEN, CDR2 SYDVKM. The V gene end was trimmed by 6 bases and the J gene end by 8 bases; junction bases not matched to a gene: 6. CDR3 region: CASRRGLVHEQFF. The CDR3 coding sequence is TGTGCCAGCAGACGGGGACTAGTCCATGAGCAGTTCTTC.